These T cell receptor beta chains were read from a single sample in a study of T cells in localized non-small cell lung cancer. Sequencing used immunoSEQ multiplex PCR; TCRdb keeps in-frame clones, though not all of them. The sample holds around 21,000 clones, roughly 89% seen once. This specimen was peripheral blood, taken before any cancer treatment. The origin of the receptors is a male donor aged 60 or over with stage I lung adenocarcinoma. The CDR3 runs from the conserved cysteine through the conserved F or W. D genes are given only for firm matches. Clone size, where shown, is once, few, many, or a class for clones that have expanded.

j_call | v_call | clone_size | cdr3_length | d_call | cdr3_nt | cdr3_aa
TRBJ2-1 | TRBV6-1 | NA | 16 | TRBD2 | TGTGCCAGCAGTGTAGGGACTAGCGGGAGTTTAAGTGAGCAGTTCTTC | CASSVGTSGSLSEQFF
TRBJ2-1 | TRBV28 | NA | 14 | TRBD1 | TGTGCCAGCAGTTTGAGGACAGGGGGGAATGAGCAGTTCTTC | CASSLRTGGNEQFF
TRBJ1-6 | TRBV19 | NA | 14 | NA | TGTGCCAGTAAGATGGGCAGGGATAATTCACCCCTCCACTTT | CASKMGRDNSPLHF
TRBJ2-1 | TRBV6-1 | NA | 15 | TRBD2 | TGTGCCAGCAGTGAACGTGGCGGGAGGGACAATGAGCAGTTCTTC | CASSERGGRDNEQFF
TRBJ1-2 | TRBV30 | NA | 15 | TRBD1 | TGTGCCTGGAGTCCCGGGACAGACCGCCTCTATGGCTACACCTTC | CAWSPGTDRLYGYTF
TRBJ1-3 | TRBV7-2 | NA | 13 | NA | TGTGCCAGCAGCTTAGCTTCTGGAAACACCATATATTTT | CASSLASGNTIYF
TRBJ2-5 | TRBV5-6 | NA | 15 | NA | TGTGCCAGCAGCTTGGACGCGCCCCCTCGGGAGACCCAGTACTTC | CASSLDAPPRETQYF
TRBJ1-1 | TRBV5-4 | NA | 13 | NA | TGTGCCAGCAGCTTGGATCGAGACACTGAAGCTTTCTTT | CASSLDRDTEAFF
TRBJ2-1 | TRBV15 | NA | 17 | TRBD2 | TGTGCCACCAGCAGTGATGAGGGACTAGCGCGATACAATGAGCAGTTCTTC | CATSSDEGLARYNEQFF
TRBJ2-5 | TRBV29-1 | NA | 15 | NA | TGCAGCGTTGAGGGGCTGGGATTGGAGGGGGAGACCCAGTACTTC | CSVEGLGLEGETQYF
TRBJ2-1 | TRBV5-6 | NA | 13 | NA | TGTGCCAGCAGCTTGCCGGGGTGGGGTGAGCAGTTCTTC | CASSLPGWGEQFF
TRBJ2-2 | TRBV6-1 | NA | 14 | TRBD2 | TGTGCCAGCCGACTAGCGGAGAACACCGGGGAGCTGTTTTTT | CASRLAENTGELFF
TRBJ2-3 | TRBV15 | NA | 15 | NA | TGTGCCACCACTTCGACGGTGCTTAGCACAGATACGCAGTATTTT | CATTSTVLSTDTQYF
TRBJ1-1 | TRBV30 | NA | 11 | TRBD1 | TGTGCCTGGGGGGACAGGTATGAAGCTTTCTTT | CAWGDRYEAFF
TRBJ1-5 | TRBV27 | once | 14 | NA | TGTGCCAGCAGTCCCGACAGTCCGGGTCAGCCCCAGCATTTT | CASSPDSPGQPQHF
TRBJ2-1 | TRBV27 | NA | 13 | TRBD2 | TGTGCCTCGAGGCTAGCGGGGGGCAATGAGCAGTTCTTC | CASRLAGGNEQFF
TRBJ2-7 | TRBV19 | few | 16 | TRBD2 | TGTGCCAGTAGTATATCAGCGGGAGGGGCCATGTACGAGCAGTACTTC | CASSISAGGAMYEQYF
TRBJ1-2 | TRBV5-6 | NA | 17 | NA | TGTGCCAGCAGCGCGGCCGAGTTGAAGGCAGCCGCCTATGGCTACACCTTC | CASSAAELKAAAYGYTF
TRBJ2-2 | TRBV5-6 | NA | 16 | NA | TGTGCCAGCAGCTTGACTTTGGGTATAGGAACCGGGGAGCTGTTTTTT | CASSLTLGIGTGELFF
TRBJ2-6 | TRBV30 | NA | 17 | NA | TGTGCCTGGAGTGTAGCTAGGACGAGCTCTGGGGCCAACGTCCTGACTTTC | CAWSVARTSSGANVLTF
TRBJ2-5 | TRBV2 | NA | 16 | TRBD2 | TGTGCCAGCAGTGAATTCCCACTAGCGGGGTTAGAGACCCAGTACTTC | CASSEFPLAGLETQYF
TRBJ2-2 | TRBV2 | NA | 13 | NA | TGTGCCAGCAGTGTCACCGTCACCGGGGAGCTGTTTTTT | CASSVTVTGELFF
TRBJ2-4 | TRBV19 | NA | 15 | TRBD2 | TGTGCCAGTAGTGTCCTAGCGGGAGGACGTAACATTCAGTACTTC | CASSVLAGGRNIQYF
TRBJ2-1 | TRBV7-2 | once | 16 | NA | TGTGCCAGCAGCTTAACCCGGACTAACCCGAACAATGAGCAGTTCTTC | CASSLTRTNPNNEQFF
TRBJ1-1 | TRBV28 | NA | 13 | TRBD1 | TGTGCCAGCAGTTGGACAGGGATCACTGAAGCTTTCTTT | CASSWTGITEAFF
TRBJ1-6 | TRBV7-2 | NA | 16 | NA | TGTGCCAGCAATCTAAATAGGGGGGGCGTTTTTTCACCCCTCCACTTT | CASNLNRGGVFSPLHF
TRBJ2-7 | TRBV2 | NA | 15 | TRBD1 | TGTGCCAGCAGTCTTCCGGGACAGCGCTCCTACGAGCAGTACTTC | CASSLPGQRSYEQYF
TRBJ1-6 | TRBV25-1 | NA | 15 | NA | TGTGCCAGCAGTGATTCGGGGGTTTATAATTCACCCCTCCACTTT | CASSDSGVYNSPLHF
TRBJ1-4 | TRBV4-1 | NA | 18 | TRBD1 | TGCGCCAGCAGCCAAGATCGGACAGGGGGAAGCTTTAATGAAAAACTGTTTTTT | CASSQDRTGGSFNEKLFF
TRBJ1-1 | TRBV5-5 | NA | 14 | NA | TGTGCCAGCAGCGTTAACCGGGCGAACACTGAAGCTTTCTTT | CASSVNRANTEAFF
TRBJ1-1 | TRBV27 | NA | 13 | TRBD1 | TGTGCCAGCAGTAGATCAACAGGGGAGGGGGCTTTCTTT | CASSRSTGEGAFF